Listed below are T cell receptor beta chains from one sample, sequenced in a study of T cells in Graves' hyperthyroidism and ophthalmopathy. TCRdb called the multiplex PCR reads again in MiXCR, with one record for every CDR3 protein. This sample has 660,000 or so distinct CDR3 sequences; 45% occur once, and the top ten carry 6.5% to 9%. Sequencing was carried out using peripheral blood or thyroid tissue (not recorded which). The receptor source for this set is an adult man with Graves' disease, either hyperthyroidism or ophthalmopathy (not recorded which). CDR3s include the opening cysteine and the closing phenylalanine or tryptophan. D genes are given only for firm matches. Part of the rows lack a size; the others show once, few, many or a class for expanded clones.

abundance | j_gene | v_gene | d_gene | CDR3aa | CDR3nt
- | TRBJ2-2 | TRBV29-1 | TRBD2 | CSVDRAGGPGTGELFF | TGCAGCGTTGACAGGGCGGGGGGGCCTGGCACCGGGGAGCTGTTTTTT
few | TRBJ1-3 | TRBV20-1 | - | CSALDSRTGNTIYF | TGCAGTGCTTTGGACAGCCGCACTGGAAACACCATATATTTT
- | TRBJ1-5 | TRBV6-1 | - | CASSDVFNSNQPQHF | TGTGCCAGCAGTGATGTCTTCAATAGCAATCAGCCCCAGCATTTT
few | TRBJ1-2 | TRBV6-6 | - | CASSGDTSYGYTF | TGTGCCAGCAGTGGGGACACCAGCTATGGCTACACCTTC
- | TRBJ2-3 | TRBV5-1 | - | CASSIQGRGVSTDTQYF | TGCGCCAGCAGCATCCAAGGAAGGGGCGTGAGCACAGATACGCAGTATTTT
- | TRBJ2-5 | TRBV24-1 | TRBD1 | CATSSLTGEETQYF | TGTGCCACCAGCAGCCTCACAGGGGAAGAGACCCAGTACTTC
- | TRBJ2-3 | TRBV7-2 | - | CASSRADTDTQYF | TGTGCCAGCAGCCGGGCGGACACAGATACGCAGTATTTT
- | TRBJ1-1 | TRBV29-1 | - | CSVELGTNTEAFF | TGCAGCGTTGAGCTGGGGACGAACACTGAAGCTTTCTTT
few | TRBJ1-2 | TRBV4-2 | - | CASSQTTGNYGYTF | TGTGCCAGCAGCCAGACGACAGGAAACTATGGCTACACCTTC
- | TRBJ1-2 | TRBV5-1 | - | CASSLRVGQSDGYTF | TGCGCCAGCAGCTTGAGGGTGGGACAATCAGATGGCTACACCTTC
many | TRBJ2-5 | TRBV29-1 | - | CSVGLLSETQYF | TGCAGCGTTGGTCTGCTCTCGGAGACCCAGTACTTC
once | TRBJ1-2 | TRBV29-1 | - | CSVADNDYGYTF | TGCAGCGTTGCGGACAACGACTATGGCTACACCTTC
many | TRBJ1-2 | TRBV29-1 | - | CSADSEDYTF | TGCAGCGCCGACAGTGAAGACTACACCTTC
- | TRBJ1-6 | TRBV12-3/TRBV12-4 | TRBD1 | CASSSRQGASPLHF | TGTGCCAGCAGTTCTCGACAGGGGGCTTCACCCCTCCACTTT
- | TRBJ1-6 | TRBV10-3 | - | CAISAKGSPGNSPLHF | TGTGCCATCAGTGCTAAGGGGAGTCCGGGAAATTCACCCCTCCACTTT
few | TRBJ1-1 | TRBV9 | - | CASSVNQGHTEAFF | TGTGCCAGCAGCGTCAATCAGGGGCACACTGAAGCTTTCTTT
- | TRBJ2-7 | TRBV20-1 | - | CSAIREIGEQYF | TGCAGTGCTATTCGGGAGATAGGCGAGCAGTACTTC
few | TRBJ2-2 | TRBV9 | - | CASSVGDFGGELFF | TGTGCCAGCAGCGTAGGAGATTTTGGCGGGGAGCTGTTTTTT
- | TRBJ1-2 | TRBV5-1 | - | CASRPDNGGYTF | TGCGCCAGCCGGCCGGACAACGGAGGCTACACCTTC
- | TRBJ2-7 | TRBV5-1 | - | CASSLGRGLDEQYF | TGCGCCAGCAGCTTGGGACGGGGCCTAGACGAGCAGTACTTC
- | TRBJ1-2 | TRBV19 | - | CASRKPGLPDGYTF | TGTGCCAGTAGAAAACCGGGATTACCGGATGGCTACACCTTC
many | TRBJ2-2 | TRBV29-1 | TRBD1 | CSVEPYDREWNTGELFF | TGCAGCGTTGAACCTTACGACAGGGAGTGGAACACCGGGGAGCTGTTTTTT
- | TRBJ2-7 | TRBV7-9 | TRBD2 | CASSQVAAGGAGTYEQYF | TGTGCCAGCAGCCAAGTGGCAGCGGGGGGCGCGGGGACCTACGAGCAGTACTTC
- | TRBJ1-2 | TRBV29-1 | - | CSGEADRESSYGYTF | TGCAGCGGAGAGGCTGACAGAGAATCTTCCTATGGCTACACCTTC
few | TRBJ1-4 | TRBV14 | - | CASSQDATNEKLFF | TGTGCCAGCAGCCAAGATGCAACTAATGAAAAACTGTTTTTT
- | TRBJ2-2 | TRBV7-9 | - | CASSFLGSPNTGELFF | TGTGCCAGCAGCTTTCTAGGGTCTCCTAACACCGGGGAGCTGTTTTTT
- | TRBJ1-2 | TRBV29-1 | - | CSVGRDTGVYTF | TGCAGCGTTGGCCGGGACACCGGTGTCTACACCTTC
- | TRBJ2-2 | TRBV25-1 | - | CASSEWGDNTGELFF | TGTGCCAGCAGTGAATGGGGCGATAACACCGGGGAGCTGTTTTTT
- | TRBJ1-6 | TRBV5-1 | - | CASGVTQGSYNSPLHF | TGCGCCAGCGGGGTCACCCAGGGATCCTATAATTCACCCCTCCACTTT
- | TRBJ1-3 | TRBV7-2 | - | CASSPYSGSGKTIYF | TGTGCCAGCAGCCCCTATAGCGGGAGTGGAAAGACCATATATTTT
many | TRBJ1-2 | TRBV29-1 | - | CSVAASRGNYGYTF | TGCAGCGTTGCAGCGTCCAGGGGAAACTATGGCTACACCTTC
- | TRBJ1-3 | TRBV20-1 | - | CSARPQGTGNTIYF | TGCAGTGCTAGACCGCAGGGGACTGGAAACACCATATATTTT
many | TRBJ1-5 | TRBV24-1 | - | CATSEGYQPQHF | TGTGCCACCAGTGAGGGGTATCAGCCCCAGCATTTT
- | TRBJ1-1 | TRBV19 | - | CASGLVGAFF | TGTGCCAGTGGGCTTGTAGGAGCTTTCTTT
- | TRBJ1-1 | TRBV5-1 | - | CASSQIFGGNTEAFF | TGCGCCAGCAGCCAGATTTTCGGGGGGAACACTGAAGCTTTCTTT
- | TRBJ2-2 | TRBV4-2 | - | CASSQVLQDPANTGELFF | TGTGCCAGCAGCCAAGTTTTGCAGGACCCAGCGAACACCGGGGAGCTGTTTTTT
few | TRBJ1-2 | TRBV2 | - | CASTPGLESEGYTF | TGTGCCAGCACCCCAGGGCTAGAGTCGGAAGGCTACACCTTC
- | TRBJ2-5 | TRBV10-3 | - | CAINSGPGETQYF | TGTGCCATCAATTCGGGGCCAGGTGAGACCCAGTACTTC
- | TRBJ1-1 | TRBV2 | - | CASSYSSGANTEAFF | TGTGCCAGCAGTTACAGTTCAGGGGCGAACACTGAAGCTTTCTTT
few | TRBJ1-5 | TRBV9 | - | CASSQDPASNQPQHF | TGTGCCAGCAGCCAAGATCCCGCTAGCAATCAGCCCCAGCATTTT
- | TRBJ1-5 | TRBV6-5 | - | CASSYSSQGTQPQHF | TGTGCCAGCAGTTACTCGAGCCAGGGGACTCAGCCCCAGCATTTT
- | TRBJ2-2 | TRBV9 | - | CASSEAVGANTGELFF | TGTGCCAGCAGTGAAGCTGTGGGTGCGAACACCGGGGAGCTGTTTTTT
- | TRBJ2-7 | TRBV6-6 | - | CASSYLGGDMGEQYF | TGTGCCAGCAGTTACTTGGGTGGCGACATGGGGGAGCAGTACTTC
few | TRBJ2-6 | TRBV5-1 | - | CASSPLGSGANVLTF | TGCGCCAGCAGCCCTCTTGGATCTGGGGCCAACGTCCTGACTTTC
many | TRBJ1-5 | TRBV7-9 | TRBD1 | CASSPTGMGSNQPQHF | TGTGCCAGCAGTCCGACAGGGATGGGAAGCAATCAGCCCCAGCATTTT
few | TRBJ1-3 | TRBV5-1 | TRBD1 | CASRWTGTDSGNTIYF | TGCGCCAGCAGATGGACAGGGACAGACTCTGGAAACACCATATATTTT
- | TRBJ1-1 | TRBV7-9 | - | CASSWRGDTEAFF | TGTGCCAGCAGCTGGAGGGGTGACACTGAAGCTTTCTTT
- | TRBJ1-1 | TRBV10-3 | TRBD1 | CAISSAGTENTEAFF | TGTGCCATCAGTAGCGCCGGGACAGAGAACACTGAAGCTTTCTTT
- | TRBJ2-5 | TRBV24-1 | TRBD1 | CATSDSRGYQYF | TGTGCCACCAGTGATTCCAGGGGGTACCAGTACTTC
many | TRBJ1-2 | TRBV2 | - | CASSDSGRNYGYTF | TGTGCCAGCAGTGACTCAGGGCGAAACTATGGCTACACCTTC
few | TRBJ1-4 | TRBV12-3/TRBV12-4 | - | CASSYRGPVANEKLFF | TGTGCCAGCAGTTACCGAGGACCAGTGGCTAATGAAAAACTGTTTTTT
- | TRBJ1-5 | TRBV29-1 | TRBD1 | CSVLTGGGRDQPQHF | TGCAGCGTATTAACAGGGGGGGGTAGGGATCAGCCCCAGCATTTT
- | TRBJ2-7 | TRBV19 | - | CASSIRIAGEQYF | TGTGCCAGTAGTATAAGAATCGCGGGCGAGCAGTACTTC
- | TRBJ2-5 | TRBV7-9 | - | CASSLRAQPQYF | TGTGCCAGCAGCTTAAGAGCTCAGCCCCAGTACTTC